This TCR beta chain was identified in a study of cytomegalovirus exposure and HLA in healthy donors. Notes on this clone: Antigen specificity is unknown.

Vbeta (60) and Jbeta (13) primers were used in the PCR. Sequencing used immunoSEQ multiplex PCR; TCRdb keeps in-frame clones, though not all of them. This sample's table reports 150,000 to 200,000 clones. This CDR3 has 16 residues. Trimming took off 2 bases at V and 7 bases at J, with 20 bases between the two ends. In germline, CDR1 is ENHRY, CDR2 SYGVKD. Whole-study findings and limits: The classifier was said to identify cytomegalovirus status with high specificity and sensitivity. The study reported that TCR beta sequences accurately predicted HLA-A and HLA-B alleles in most subjects. Overall, around 150 TCR beta chains were annotated as cytomegalovirus-associated.

Among the donors, all were healthy bone marrow donors. Sequenced: PBMCs. The TCR originated in a woman aged 60-75 years in good health and CMV-seronegative. V and J are TRBV10-3 and TRBJ1-1; D is ambiguous. CDR3 residues: CAISEPPQGRRIEAFF. As DNA, the CDR3 is TGTGCCATCAGTGAGCCACCACAAGGAAGGAGGATTGAAGCTTTCTTT.